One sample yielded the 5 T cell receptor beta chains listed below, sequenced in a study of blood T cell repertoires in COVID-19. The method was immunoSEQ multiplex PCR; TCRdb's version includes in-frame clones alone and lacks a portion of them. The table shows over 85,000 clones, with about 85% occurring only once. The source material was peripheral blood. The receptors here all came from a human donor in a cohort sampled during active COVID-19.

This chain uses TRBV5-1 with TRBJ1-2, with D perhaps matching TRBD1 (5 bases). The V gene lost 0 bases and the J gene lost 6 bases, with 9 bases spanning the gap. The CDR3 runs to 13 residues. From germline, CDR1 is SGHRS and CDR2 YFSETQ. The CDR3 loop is CASSLGPGNGYTF. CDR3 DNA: TGCGCCAGCAGCTTGGGGCCAGGGAATGGCTACACCTTC.

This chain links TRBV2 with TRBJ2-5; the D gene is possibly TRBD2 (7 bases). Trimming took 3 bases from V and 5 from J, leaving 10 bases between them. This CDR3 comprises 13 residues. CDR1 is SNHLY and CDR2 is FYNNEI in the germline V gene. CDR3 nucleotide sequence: TGTGCCAGCAGTGATCGGGGGGCTGAGACCCAGTACTTC. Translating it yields CASSDRGAETQYF.

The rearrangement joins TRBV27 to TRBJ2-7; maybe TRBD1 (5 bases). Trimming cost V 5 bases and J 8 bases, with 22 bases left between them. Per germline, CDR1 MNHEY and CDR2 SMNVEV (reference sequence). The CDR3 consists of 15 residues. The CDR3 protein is CASSQSGAKAGKQYF. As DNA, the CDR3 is TGTGCCAGCAGTCAATCTGGGGCTAAGGCAGGGAAGCAGTACTTC.

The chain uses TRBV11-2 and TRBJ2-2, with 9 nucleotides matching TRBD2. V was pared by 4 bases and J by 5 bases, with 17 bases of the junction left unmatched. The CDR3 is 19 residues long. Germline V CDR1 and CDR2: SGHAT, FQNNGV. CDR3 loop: CASSSPRGGGGQRTGELFF. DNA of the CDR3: TGTGCCAGCAGCTCCCCGCGGGGGGGCGGGGGACAAAGAACCGGGGAGCTGTTTTTT.

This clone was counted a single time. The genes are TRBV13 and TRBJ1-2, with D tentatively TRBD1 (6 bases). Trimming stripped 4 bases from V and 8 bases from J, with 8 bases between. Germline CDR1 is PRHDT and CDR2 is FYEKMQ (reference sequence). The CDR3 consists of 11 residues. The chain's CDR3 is CASSSGQGYTF. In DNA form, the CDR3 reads TGTGCCAGCAGCTCCGGACAGGGCTACACCTTC.